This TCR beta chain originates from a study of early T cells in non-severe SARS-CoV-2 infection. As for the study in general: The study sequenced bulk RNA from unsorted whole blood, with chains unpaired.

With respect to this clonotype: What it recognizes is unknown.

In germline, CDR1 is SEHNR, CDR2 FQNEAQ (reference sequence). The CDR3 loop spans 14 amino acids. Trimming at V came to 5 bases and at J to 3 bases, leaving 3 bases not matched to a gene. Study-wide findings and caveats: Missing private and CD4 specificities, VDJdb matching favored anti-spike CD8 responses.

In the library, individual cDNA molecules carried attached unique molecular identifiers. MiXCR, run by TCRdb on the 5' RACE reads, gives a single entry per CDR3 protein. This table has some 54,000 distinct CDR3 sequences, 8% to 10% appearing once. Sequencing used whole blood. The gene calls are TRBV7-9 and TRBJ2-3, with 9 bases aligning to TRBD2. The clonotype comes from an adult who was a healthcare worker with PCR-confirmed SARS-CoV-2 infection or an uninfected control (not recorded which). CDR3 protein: CASSVSGRTDTQYF. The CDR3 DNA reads TGTGCCAGCAGCGTTAGCGGGAGAACAGATACGCAGTATTTT.